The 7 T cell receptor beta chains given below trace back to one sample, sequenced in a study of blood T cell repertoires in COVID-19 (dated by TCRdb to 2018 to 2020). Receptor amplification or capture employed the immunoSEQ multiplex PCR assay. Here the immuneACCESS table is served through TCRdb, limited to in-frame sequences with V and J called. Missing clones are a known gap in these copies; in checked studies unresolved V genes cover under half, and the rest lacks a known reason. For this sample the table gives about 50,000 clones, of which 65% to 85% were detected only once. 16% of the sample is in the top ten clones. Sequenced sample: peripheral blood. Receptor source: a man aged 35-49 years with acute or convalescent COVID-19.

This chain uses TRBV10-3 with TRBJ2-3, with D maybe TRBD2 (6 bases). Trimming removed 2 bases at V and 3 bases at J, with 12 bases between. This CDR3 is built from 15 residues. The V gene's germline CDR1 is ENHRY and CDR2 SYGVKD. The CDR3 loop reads CAISEGGGKTDTQYF. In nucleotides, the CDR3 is TGTGCCATCAGTGAGGGCGGCGGGAAGACAGATACGCAGTATTTT.

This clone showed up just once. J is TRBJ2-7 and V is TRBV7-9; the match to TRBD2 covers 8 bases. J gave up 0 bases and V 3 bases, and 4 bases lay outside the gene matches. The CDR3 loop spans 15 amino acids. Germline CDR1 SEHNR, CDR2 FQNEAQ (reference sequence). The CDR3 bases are TGTGCCAGCAGCTTCGGGGGGGGGAACTCCTACGAGCAGTACTTC. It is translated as CASSFGGGNSYEQYF.

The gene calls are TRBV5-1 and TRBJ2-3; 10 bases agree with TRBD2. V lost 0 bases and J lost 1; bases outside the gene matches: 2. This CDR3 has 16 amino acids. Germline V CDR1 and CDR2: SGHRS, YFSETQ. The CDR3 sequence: CASSLVLAGGTDTQYF. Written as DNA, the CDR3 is TGCGCCAGCAGCTTGGTGCTAGCGGGAGGCACAGATACGCAGTATTTT.

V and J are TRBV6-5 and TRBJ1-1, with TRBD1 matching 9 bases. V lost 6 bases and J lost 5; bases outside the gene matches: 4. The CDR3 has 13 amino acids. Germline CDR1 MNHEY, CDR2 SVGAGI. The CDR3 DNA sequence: TGTGCCAGCAGCCACAGGGGGCCAACTGAAGCTTTCTTT. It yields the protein CASSHRGPTEAFF.

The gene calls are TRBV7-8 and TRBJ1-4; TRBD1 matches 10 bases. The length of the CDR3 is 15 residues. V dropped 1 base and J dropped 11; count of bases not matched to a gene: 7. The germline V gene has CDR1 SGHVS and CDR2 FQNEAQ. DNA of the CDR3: TGTGCCAGCAGCTTAGATGGGACAGGGGTACGGAAACTGTTTTTT. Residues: CASSLDGTGVRKLFF.

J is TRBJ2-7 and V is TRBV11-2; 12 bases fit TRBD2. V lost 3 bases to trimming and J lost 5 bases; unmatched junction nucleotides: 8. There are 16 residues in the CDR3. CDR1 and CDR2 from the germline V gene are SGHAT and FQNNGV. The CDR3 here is CASSFLTSGRSDEQYF. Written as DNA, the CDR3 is TGTGCCAGCAGCTTTCTGACTAGCGGGAGATCCGACGAGCAGTACTTC.

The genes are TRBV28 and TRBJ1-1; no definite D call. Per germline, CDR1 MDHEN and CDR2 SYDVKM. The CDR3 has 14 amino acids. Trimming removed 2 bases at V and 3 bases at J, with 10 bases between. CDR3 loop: CASSLTGWDTEAFF. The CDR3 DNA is TGTGCCAGCAGTTTAACGGGTTGGGACACTGAAGCTTTCTTT.